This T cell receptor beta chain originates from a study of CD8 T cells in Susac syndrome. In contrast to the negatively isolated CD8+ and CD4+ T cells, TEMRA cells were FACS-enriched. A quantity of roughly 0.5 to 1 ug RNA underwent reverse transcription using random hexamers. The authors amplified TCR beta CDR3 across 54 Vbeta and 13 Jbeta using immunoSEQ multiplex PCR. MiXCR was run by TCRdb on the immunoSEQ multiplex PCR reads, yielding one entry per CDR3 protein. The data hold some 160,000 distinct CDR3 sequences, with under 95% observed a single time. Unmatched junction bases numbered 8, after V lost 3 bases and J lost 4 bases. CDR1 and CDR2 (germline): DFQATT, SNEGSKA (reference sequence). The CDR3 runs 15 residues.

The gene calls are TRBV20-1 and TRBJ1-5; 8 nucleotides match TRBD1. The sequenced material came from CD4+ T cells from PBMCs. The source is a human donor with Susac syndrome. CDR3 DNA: TGCAGTGCTAGCGTACAGGGGGTAGGGAATCAGCCCCAGCATTTT. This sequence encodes CSASVQGVGNQPQHF.